A single sample gave rise to the 27 T cell receptor beta chains below, sequenced in a study of OX40 agonist ivuxolimab in advanced cancers. Using immunoSEQ multiplex PCR, the repertoire was profiled, and TCRdb retains in-frame clones only, with some absent. The sample comprises fewer than 85,000 clones, almost 85% of which are singletons, and around 5% rests with the top ten. The specimen was CD4+ or CD8+ T cells sorted from blood, collected in a trial of the OX40 agonist ivuxolimab. The receptors stem from an adult with an advanced solid tumor such as melanoma, head and neck, liver or kidney cancer.

The V and J genes are TRBV18 and TRBJ1-2, with D possibly TRBD1 on 5 matching bases. Trimming stripped 3 bases from V and 8 bases from J, with 13 bases between. Germline loops: CDR1 KGHSH, CDR2 LQKENI. CDR3 length: 13 amino acids. CDR3 amino acids: CASSPGDVQGYTF. CDR3 nucleotide sequence: TGTGCCAGCTCACCGGGGGATGTTCAAGGCTACACCTTC.

The chain couples TRBV28 to TRBJ2-3; possible D gene TRBD2, 6 bases. The V gene lost 5 bases and the J gene lost 0 bases, with 15 bases spanning the gap. Per germline, CDR1 MDHEN and CDR2 SYDVKM. This CDR3 comprises 16 residues. CDR3 residues: CASSPQGTSSTDTQYF. The CDR3 DNA sequence: TGTGCCAGCAGTCCCCAAGGGACTTCTAGCACAGATACGCAGTATTTT. Full variable domain (outside the CDR3, taken from reference TRBV28 and TRBJ2-3): DVKVTQSSRYLVKRTGEKVFLECVQDMDHENMFWYRQDPGLGLRLIYFSYDVKMKEKGDIPEGYSVSREKKERFSLILESASTNQTSMYLCASSPQGTSSTDTQYFGPGTRLTVL.

As concerns this clone: Other nucleotide sequences in the sample specify the same CDR3. The V call is TRBV6-5, the J call TRBJ1-5; D ambiguous. V gave up 0 bases and J gave up 1 base, with 4 bases separating them. Germline V gene lookup returns CDR1 MNHEY and CDR2 SVGAGI. This CDR3 contains 14 residues. The CDR3 sequence is CASSYSLSNQPQHF. As DNA, the CDR3 is TGTGCCAGCAGTTACTCACTGAGCAATCAGCCCCAGCATTTT.

J is TRBJ1-3 and V is TRBV4-2; D is unclear. The germline CDR1 and CDR2 sequences are LGHNA and YNFKEQ. The CDR3 length is 17 residues. Between the trimmed V and J ends, which lost 1 base and 0 bases, there was a span of 13 bases. For the CDR3, the DNA is TGTGCCAGCAGCCAAGGAAGCGATAGTCCCTCTGGAAACACCATATATTTT. Translation: CASSQGSDSPSGNTIYF.

This rearrangement joins TRBV12-2 to TRBJ2-1; the tabulated D call, TRBD2, remains unverified against the DNA. TRBV12-2 is a pseudogene. This CDR3 region has 14 residues. CDR3 sequence: CASRLALERLRQFF. CDR3 sequence (DNA): TGTGCAAGTCGCTTAGCGCTAGAGCGGTTGCGGCAGTTCTTC.

The chain has TRBV28 and TRBJ1-3; D is unclear. The CDR3 spans 15 residues. CDR1 MDHEN and CDR2 SYDVKM come from the germline V gene. V was trimmed by 5 bases and J by 0 bases, leaving 11 bases between them. CDR3 in DNA: TGTGCCAGCAGTGGGATTGGGCGCTCTGGAAACACCATATATTTT. Protein sequence: CASSGIGRSGNTIYF.

The CDR3 region is CASSLFRTSFYEQYF. In DNA, the CDR3 is TGTGCCAGCAGCTTATTCCGGACTAGTTTCTACGAGCAGTACTTC. The V call is TRBV7-8, the J call TRBJ2-7, with 7 bases aligning to TRBD2. Germline lookup yields CDR1 SGHVS and CDR2 FQNEAQ. J lost 3 bases, V lost 2 bases, and 7 bases had no gene match. This CDR3 is built from 15 residues.

V and J are TRBV4-3 and TRBJ1-2; D gene ambiguous. The CDR3 runs to 14 residues. Trimming pared 0 bases from V and 7 bases from J, leaving 12 bases between. CDR1 LGHNA and CDR2 YSLEER come from the germline V gene. The CDR3 region has the DNA TGCGCCAGCAGCCAAGATTTCACCCTAGCTGGCTACACCTTC. It codes for CASSQDFTLAGYTF.

The table lists this clone with a few counts. The CDR3 protein is CASSPNAMYEQYF. The CDR3 DNA reads as TGTGCCAGCAGCCCGAACGCCATGTACGAGCAGTACTTC. This chain joins TRBV7-9 and TRBJ2-7; D not resolved. The CDR3 runs 13 residues. Germline lookup yields CDR1 SEHNR and CDR2 FQNEAQ (reference sequence). Trimming left V 5 bases short and J 4 bases short, with 12 bases between.

The rearrangement links TRBV6-6 to TRBJ1-5, with TRBD1 matching 7 bases. J lost 6 bases, V lost 4 bases, and 3 bases had no gene match. This CDR3 region has 13 residues. CDR1 and CDR2 (germline): MNHNY, SVGAGI (reference sequence). CDR3 residues: CASSLQGFQPQHF. CDR3 DNA: TGTGCCAGCAGTTTACAGGGGTTTCAGCCCCAGCATTTT.

This clone has only a few counts. This chain uses TRBV28 with TRBJ1-5, with D possibly matching TRBD1 (6 bases). Germline V gene sequence: CDR1 MDHEN, CDR2 SYDVKM. V was cut by 5 bases and J by 5 bases, with 22 bases left in between. CDR3 length: 17 residues. The CDR3, as DNA: TGTGCCAGCAGTCCGGGCGGGGCAGGGGTATTGGATCAGCCCCAGCATTTT. Translating gives CASSPGGAGVLDQPQHF.

This chain's CDR3 is CASSLSGALYEQYF. The CDR3 DNA sequence: TGTGCCAGCAGTTTATCAGGGGCGCTATACGAGCAGTACTTC. The chain uses TRBV28 and TRBJ2-7, with a tentative D call TRBD1 (6 bases). CDR3 length equals 14 residues. V shed 1 base and J shed 4 bases, with 11 bases lying between them. Germline CDR1 reads MDHEN; CDR2 reads SYDVKM.

The CDR3 nucleotides read TGTGCCAGCAGCTCCCCGACAGGTCTCTACGAGCAGTACTTC. It yields the protein CASSSPTGLYEQYF. V and J are TRBV5-4 and TRBJ2-7; tentative D call: TRBD1 (6 bases). The germline CDR1 and CDR2 sequences are SGHNT and YYREEE (reference sequence). Trimming removed 3 bases from V and 3 bases from J, with 13 bases in between. The CDR3 length is 14 residues.

The chain uses TRBV19 and TRBJ1-6; 9 nucleotides agree with TRBD1. From germline, CDR1 is LNHDA and CDR2 SQIVND (reference sequence). The J segment lost 8 bases and the V segment lost 1 base, leaving 3 bases of the junction unmatched. The CDR3 is 15 residues long. As DNA, the CDR3 is TGTGCCAGTAGTATAGCGGGACAGGGAGATTCACCCCTCCACTTT. Residues: CASSIAGQGDSPLHF.

The chain recombines TRBV4-3 with TRBJ1-2, with 8 bases lining up with TRBD1. J gave up 3 bases and V 0 bases, and 6 bases lay outside the gene matches. CDR1 is LGHNA, CDR2 YSLEER, per germline. This CDR3 spans 16 amino acids. The CDR3 loop reads CASSQDRTGPYYGYTF. CDR3 in DNA: TGCGCCAGCAGCCAAGACAGGACAGGGCCTTACTATGGCTACACCTTC.

This clone has only one observation. CDR3: CASSLTRTSGGWEQYF. The CDR3 nucleotides are TGTGCCAGCAGCCTAACCCGGACTAGCGGGGGGTGGGAGCAGTACTTC. V and J are TRBV5-6 and TRBJ2-7; 14 bases agree with TRBD2. J was trimmed by 7 bases and V by 4 bases; bases with no gene match: 10. The CDR3 is made up of 16 amino acids. The germline CDR1 and CDR2 sequences are SGHDT and YYEEEE.

The chain has TRBV2 and TRBJ2-3; 9 positions match TRBD2. V gave up 5 bases and J gave up 5 bases; unmatched junction bases: 11. Germline CDR1 and CDR2: SNHLY and FYNNEI. This CDR3 has 16 amino acids. The CDR3 DNA follows: TGTGCCAGCAGTTGGGGACTAGCTGGGGGGGGAGATACGCAGTATTTT. Residues: CASSWGLAGGGDTQYF.

V is TRBV6-5 and J is TRBJ2-3; no clear D gene. The CDR3 has 13 residues. Deletions cut 2 bases from V and 3 bases from J, with 6 bases between. CDR1 is MNHEY, CDR2 SVGAGI, per germline. The CDR3 DNA is TGTGCCAGCAGTTACCAGTTGACAGATACGCAGTATTTT. Protein product: CASSYQLTDTQYF.

This clone was observed a single time. V gene TRBV5-8 combines with J gene TRBJ2-7, with a possible D match to TRBD2 (5 bases). V was shortened by 0 bases and J by 2 bases, with 15 bases between the two germline ends. The CDR3 runs to 16 residues. CDR1 is SGHTS, CDR2 YDEGEE, per germline. CDR3 coding DNA: TGTGCCAGCAGCTTGGATCGAGGGAGCGTCCCCTACGAGCAGTACTTC. Translated, it gives CASSLDRGSVPYEQYF.

This chain uses TRBV10-1 with TRBJ2-5; maybe TRBD2 (5 bases). V lost 7 bases and J lost 5, with 23 bases in between. Germline lookup yields CDR1 WNHNN and CDR2 SYGVQD (reference sequence). This CDR3 region has 16 residues. The CDR3 DNA follows: TGCGCCAGCAAAAGAAATGGACTGCCCTGGGTCGAGACCCAGTACTTC. This gives the protein CASKRNGLPWVETQYF.

This sequence joins TRBV5-1 and TRBJ2-1; 8 bases match TRBD2. This CDR3 region has 15 residues. V was pared by 0 bases and J by 10 bases, with 9 bases of the junction left unmatched. Germline V CDR1 and CDR2: SGHRS, YFSETQ. This CDR3 is CASSLGAGEGREQFF. The CDR3 DNA sequence: TGCGCCAGCAGCTTGGGAGCGGGAGAAGGCCGAGAGCAGTTCTTC.

The V and J genes are TRBV6-6 and TRBJ2-7; a weak D match, TRBD2 (7 bases). Germline V gene sequence: CDR1 MNHNY, CDR2 SVGAGI (reference sequence). The CDR3 is made up of 14 amino acids. V dropped 6 bases and J dropped 0 bases, with 12 bases sitting between them. The CDR3 region has the DNA TGTGCCAGCAGCCCCGGGGGGCGCTCCTACGAGCAGTACTTC. The encoded protein is CASSPGGRSYEQYF.

The chain combines TRBV2 with TRBJ1-1; TRBD1 aligns across 11 bases. Per the germline V gene, CDR1 is SNHLY and CDR2 is FYNNEI. The CDR3 sequence is 12 residues long. Trimming cost V 6 bases and J 7 bases; bases outside gene matches: 1. In DNA, the CDR3 is TGTGCCAGCAGCGGGACAGGGGGTGAAGCTTTCTTT. It codes for CASSGTGGEAFF. Full variable domain (missing parts from reference TRBV2 and TRBJ1-1): EPEVTQTPSHQVTQMGQEVILRCVPISNHLYFYWYRQILGQKVEFLVSFYNNEISEKSEIFDDQFSVERPDGSNFTLKIRSTKLEDSAMYFCASSGTGGEAFFGQGTRLTVV.

The chain joins TRBV5-1 to TRBJ2-6; TRBD1 matches 9 bases. Germline V lookup: CDR1 SGHRS, CDR2 YFSETQ. CDR3 length: 17 amino acids. The V segment lost 4 bases and the J segment 4 bases; nucleotides outside the gene matches: 9. The CDR3 nucleotides read TGCGCCAGCAGCGCCCAACAGGGGGCGCGCGGGGCCAACGTCCTGACTTTC. This sequence encodes CASSAQQGARGANVLTF.

This chain links TRBV19 with TRBJ1-1; no clear D gene. The germline V and J ends were trimmed by 3 bases and 3 bases, with 8 bases remaining between them. CDR1 is LNHDA, CDR2 SQIVND, per germline (reference sequence). This CDR3 spans 13 amino acids. CDR3 sequence: CASSMAFHTEAFF. The CDR3 DNA reads TGTGCCAGTAGTATGGCATTTCACACTGAAGCTTTCTTT.

V usage is TRBV19 and J usage is TRBJ1-5; D gene ambiguous. The CDR3 length is 14 residues. Per the germline V gene, CDR1 is LNHDA and CDR2 is SQIVND (reference sequence). Trimming cost V 3 bases and J 5 bases, with 11 bases left between them. The CDR3 region has the DNA TGTGCCAGTAGTATGAGGACTGTTTATCAGCCCCAGCATTTT. Amino acid sequence: CASSMRTVYQPQHF.

The chain joins TRBV15 to TRBJ2-2; 13 nucleotides align to TRBD2. CDR1 LNHNV and CDR2 YYDKDF come from the germline V gene (reference sequence). Trimming took 3 bases from V and 1 from J; bases not matched to a gene: 5. This CDR3 comprises 18 residues. The CDR3 DNA is TGTGCCACCAGCAGGGGACTAGCGGGGCGACGGAACACCGGGGAGCTGTTTTTT. It is translated as CATSRGLAGRRNTGELFF.